This is a list of T cell receptor beta chains from one sample in a study of blood T cells in healthy people across ages. TCRdb re-analysed the 5' RACE reads in MiXCR, keeping a single row per CDR3 protein. The table shows hundreds of thousands of distinct CDR3 sequences, with about 61% occurring only once. The source material was blood. These receptors were collected from a man in his forties in good health. CDR3s include the opening cysteine and the closing phenylalanine or tryptophan. Fields, in order: V gene, clone size, D gene, J gene, CDR3 protein, CDR3 DNA. A D gene is named only where the DNA matches it firmly. Some rows have no size entry. The others give once, few or many, or a class for an expanded clone.

v_call: TRBV6-6
clone_size: .
d_call: .
j_call: TRBJ2-7
cdr3_aa: CASSYHPWETANYEQYF
cdr3_nt: TGTGCCAGCAGTTACCACCCCTGGGAGACAGCTAACTACGAGCAGTACTTC

v_call: TRBV29-1
clone_size: .
d_call: .
j_call: TRBJ2-1
cdr3_aa: CTGQSHNEQFF
cdr3_nt: TGCACCGGACAGTCCCACAATGAGCAGTTCTTC

v_call: TRBV12-3/TRBV12-4
clone_size: many
d_call: TRBD1
j_call: TRBJ2-5
cdr3_aa: CASRKGTEETQYF
cdr3_nt: TGTGCCAGCAGAAAAGGGACAGAAGAGACCCAGTACTTC

v_call: TRBV14
clone_size: .
d_call: TRBD1
j_call: TRBJ2-1
cdr3_aa: CASSPPDRVDEQFF
cdr3_nt: TGTGCCAGCAGCCCCCCCGACAGGGTGGATGAGCAGTTCTTC

v_call: TRBV7-2
clone_size: few
d_call: TRBD1
j_call: TRBJ2-7
cdr3_aa: CASSLVTGNYEQYF
cdr3_nt: TGTGCCAGCAGCTTAGTGACAGGGAACTACGAGCAGTACTTC

v_call: TRBV28
clone_size: .
d_call: TRBD1
j_call: TRBJ1-2
cdr3_aa: CASSLRGKGYTF
cdr3_nt: TGTGCCAGCAGTCTCAGGGGGAAGGGCTACACCTTC

v_call: TRBV20-1
clone_size: .
d_call: TRBD2
j_call: TRBJ2-3
cdr3_aa: CSANLAGGTDTQYF
cdr3_nt: TGCAGTGCTAACCTAGCGGGGGGAACAGATACGCAGTATTTT

v_call: TRBV10-3
clone_size: .
d_call: TRBD2
j_call: TRBJ2-3
cdr3_aa: CASWDSGGAADTQYF
cdr3_nt: TGTGCCTCTTGGGACAGCGGGGGGGCAGCAGATACGCAGTATTTT

v_call: TRBV29-1
clone_size: .
d_call: TRBD2
j_call: TRBJ2-1
cdr3_aa: CSVGHVNSGSSEQFF
cdr3_nt: TGCAGCGTTGGACACGTAAATAGCGGGAGCTCGGAGCAGTTCTTC

v_call: TRBV7-3
clone_size: .
d_call: TRBD1
j_call: TRBJ2-3
cdr3_aa: CASKFGTARTDTQYF
cdr3_nt: TGTGCCAGCAAGTTCGGGACAGCCCGCACAGATACGCAGTATTTT

v_call: TRBV7-9
clone_size: .
d_call: .
j_call: TRBJ1-2
cdr3_aa: CASSHPRREGYTF
cdr3_nt: TGTGCCAGCAGCCACCCTCGGAGGGAAGGCTACACCTTC

v_call: TRBV7-8
clone_size: few
d_call: .
j_call: TRBJ2-5
cdr3_aa: CASSLGDPLETQYF
cdr3_nt: TGTGCCAGCAGCTTAGGGGACCCCCTAGAGACCCAGTACTTC

v_call: TRBV6-2/TRBV6-3
clone_size: .
d_call: .
j_call: TRBJ1-6
cdr3_aa: CASREGISPLHF
cdr3_nt: TGTGCCAGCAGAGAAGGAATTTCACCCCTCCACTTT

v_call: TRBV24-1
clone_size: once
d_call: TRBD1
j_call: TRBJ2-1
cdr3_aa: CATSEAGQGGYNEQFF
cdr3_nt: TGTGCCACCAGTGAGGCGGGACAGGGGGGCTACAATGAGCAGTTCTTC

v_call: TRBV20-1
clone_size: .
d_call: .
j_call: TRBJ1-1
cdr3_aa: CSARAGSTEAFF
cdr3_nt: TGCAGTGCTAGGGCAGGGTCCACTGAAGCTTTCTTT

v_call: TRBV10-2
clone_size: few
d_call: .
j_call: TRBJ2-7
cdr3_aa: CASTPEDFYEQYF
cdr3_nt: TGCGCCAGCACCCCGGAGGATTTCTACGAGCAGTACTTC

v_call: TRBV10-3
clone_size: .
d_call: .
j_call: TRBJ2-5
cdr3_aa: CAIRSGGGPQETQYF
cdr3_nt: TGTGCCATCAGATCAGGGGGAGGGCCCCAAGAGACCCAGTACTTC

v_call: TRBV3-1
clone_size: .
d_call: .
j_call: TRBJ2-5
cdr3_aa: CAGSPEGGTGETQYF
cdr3_nt: TGTGCCGGCAGCCCCGAGGGGGGAACAGGGGAGACCCAGTACTTC

v_call: TRBV5-1
clone_size: once
d_call: TRBD1
j_call: TRBJ2-2
cdr3_aa: CASSARTGMSTGELFF
cdr3_nt: TGCGCCAGCAGCGCTCGGACAGGGATGAGCACCGGGGAGCTGTTTTTT

v_call: TRBV10-3
clone_size: once
d_call: .
j_call: TRBJ2-3
cdr3_aa: CATEVDNPPDTQYF
cdr3_nt: TGTGCCACCGAGGTGGATAATCCGCCAGATACGCAGTATTTT

v_call: TRBV13
clone_size: few
d_call: .
j_call: TRBJ2-5
cdr3_aa: CASSLVAAAQETQYF
cdr3_nt: TGTGCCAGCAGCTTAGTGGCAGCAGCACAAGAGACCCAGTACTTC

v_call: TRBV7-2
clone_size: .
d_call: TRBD2
j_call: TRBJ2-5
cdr3_aa: CASSLKLAGGLETQYF
cdr3_nt: TGTGCCAGCAGCCTAAAACTAGCGGGAGGCCTAGAGACCCAGTACTTC

v_call: TRBV29-1
clone_size: .
d_call: .
j_call: TRBJ2-7
cdr3_aa: CSGVRGGLGEQYF
cdr3_nt: TGCAGCGGTGTGAGGGGCGGTCTGGGCGAGCAGTACTTC

v_call: TRBV29-1
clone_size: .
d_call: .
j_call: TRBJ2-1
cdr3_aa: CSGGVSWYNEQFF
cdr3_nt: TGCAGCGGCGGAGTAAGTTGGTACAATGAGCAGTTCTTC

v_call: TRBV12-3/TRBV12-4
clone_size: once
d_call: .
j_call: TRBJ2-1
cdr3_aa: CASSTRTLGYNEQFF
cdr3_nt: TGTGCCAGCAGTACTAGGACCCTGGGCTACAATGAGCAGTTCTTC

v_call: TRBV20-1
clone_size: .
d_call: .
j_call: TRBJ1-2
cdr3_aa: CSARSWEGDGYGYTF
cdr3_nt: TGCAGTGCTAGGTCTTGGGAGGGGGATGGGTATGGCTACACCTTC

v_call: TRBV27
clone_size: .
d_call: TRBD2
j_call: TRBJ2-5
cdr3_aa: CASSFMWRGGPRETQYF
cdr3_nt: TGTGCCAGCAGTTTTATGTGGCGGGGGGGCCCCCGGGAGACCCAGTACTTC

v_call: TRBV7-9
clone_size: .
d_call: TRBD1
j_call: TRBJ2-1
cdr3_aa: CASSPRTGMYNEQFF
cdr3_nt: TGTGCCAGCAGCCCGCGGACAGGGATGTACAATGAGCAGTTCTTC

v_call: TRBV4-3
clone_size: .
d_call: .
j_call: TRBJ2-5
cdr3_aa: CASSQDGTRSGETQYF
cdr3_nt: TGCGCCAGCAGCCAAGACGGTACTAGGTCGGGAGAGACCCAGTACTTC

v_call: TRBV5-1
clone_size: few
d_call: TRBD2
j_call: TRBJ2-1
cdr3_aa: CASSLEPAGDYNEQFF
cdr3_nt: TGCGCCAGCAGCTTGGAACCAGCGGGGGATTACAATGAGCAGTTCTTC

v_call: TRBV6-5
clone_size: .
d_call: TRBD2
j_call: TRBJ2-7
cdr3_aa: CASSPSGSFGEQYF
cdr3_nt: TGTGCCAGCAGTCCGAGCGGGAGCTTCGGCGAGCAGTACTTC

v_call: TRBV14
clone_size: .
d_call: TRBD2
j_call: TRBJ2-3
cdr3_aa: CASSQEVWASGAIITDTQYF
cdr3_nt: TGTGCCAGCAGCCAAGAGGTTTGGGCTAGCGGGGCGATTATTACAGATACGCAGTATTTT

v_call: TRBV28
clone_size: .
d_call: .
j_call: TRBJ2-3
cdr3_aa: CATWGGAVDTQYF
cdr3_nt: TGTGCCACCTGGGGGGGGGCTGTCGATACGCAGTATTTT

v_call: TRBV7-3
clone_size: many
d_call: .
j_call: TRBJ1-1
cdr3_aa: CASSATVNTEAFF
cdr3_nt: TGTGCCAGCAGTGCCACAGTGAACACTGAAGCTTTCTTT

v_call: TRBV24-1
clone_size: .
d_call: .
j_call: TRBJ2-7
cdr3_aa: CATSGRNSYEQYF
cdr3_nt: TGTGCCACCAGTGGGAGGAACTCCTACGAGCAGTACTTC

v_call: TRBV6-2/TRBV6-3
clone_size: .
d_call: TRBD2
j_call: TRBJ2-7
cdr3_aa: CASRAHRGLVLPYEQYF
cdr3_nt: TGTGCCAGCAGAGCTCACCGCGGACTAGTCTTACCCTACGAGCAGTACTTC

v_call: TRBV20-1
clone_size: .
d_call: .
j_call: TRBJ1-2
cdr3_aa: CSARGTERYGYTF
cdr3_nt: TGCAGTGCTAGGGGGACCGAAAGATATGGCTACACCTTC

v_call: TRBV29-1
clone_size: .
d_call: TRBD1
j_call: TRBJ2-4
cdr3_aa: CSVATGASAKNIQYF
cdr3_nt: TGCAGCGTTGCTACAGGGGCATCGGCCAAAAACATTCAGTACTTC

v_call: TRBV13
clone_size: once
d_call: .
j_call: TRBJ2-7
cdr3_aa: CASSSPGCEQYF
cdr3_nt: TGTGCCAGCAGCTCCCCAGGGTGCGAGCAGTACTTC

v_call: TRBV20-1
clone_size: .
d_call: .
j_call: TRBJ2-3
cdr3_aa: CSAASTDTQYF
cdr3_nt: TGCAGTGCTGCGAGCACAGATACGCAGTATTTT

v_call: TRBV12-3/TRBV12-4
clone_size: .
d_call: .
j_call: TRBJ1-6
cdr3_aa: CASSFTWDGNSPLHF
cdr3_nt: TGTGCCAGCAGTTTTACGTGGGACGGGAATTCACCCCTCCACTTT